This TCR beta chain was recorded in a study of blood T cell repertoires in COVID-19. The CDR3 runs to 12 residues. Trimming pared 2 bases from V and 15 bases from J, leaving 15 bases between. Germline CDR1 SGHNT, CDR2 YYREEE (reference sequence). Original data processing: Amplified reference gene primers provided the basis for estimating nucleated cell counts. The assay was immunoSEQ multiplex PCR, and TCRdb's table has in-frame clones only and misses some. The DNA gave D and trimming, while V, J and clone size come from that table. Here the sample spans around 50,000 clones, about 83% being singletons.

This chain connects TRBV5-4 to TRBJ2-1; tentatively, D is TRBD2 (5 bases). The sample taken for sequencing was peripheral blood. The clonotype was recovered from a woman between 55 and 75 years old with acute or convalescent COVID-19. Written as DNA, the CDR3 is TGTGCCAGCAGCTTTGAGGGCTCGTCTGGGTTCTTC. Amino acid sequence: CASSFEGSSGFF.